This T cell receptor beta chain was sequenced for a study of Ad26.COV2.S vaccination and SARS-CoV-2 variants. The overall study: Ad26.COV2.S shots went into the muscle once or twice, 56 days apart.

The sample's treatment: about 20 received Ad26.COV2.S at low or high dose, single or two shots; about 5 received placebo; per-sample allocation not given. Each sample was drawn 63 days after the first injection (of vaccine or placebo). The sample came from a Boston adult aged 18-55 years. The table came from immunoSEQ multiplex PCR; TCRdb's copy has only in-frame clones and leaves some out. In the table there are over 200,000 clones, 88% of which are singletons. Germline values: CDR1 MNHNY, CDR2 SVGAGI (reference sequence). V lost 2 bases, J lost 3 bases, and 8 bases lay in between. The CDR3 has 13 residues. This clone was recorded only once.

The sample was peripheral blood, taken in a trial of Ad26.COV2.S vaccine versus placebo. This sequence was found in a person aged 18-65 years who received the Ad26.COV2.S COVID-19 vaccine or a placebo. The chain joins TRBV6-6 to TRBJ2-7; TRBD1 is a possible D gene (6 bases). The CDR3, as DNA: TGTGCCAGCAGTTACGAGGGGGACTACGAGCAGTACTTC. Translating it yields CASSYEGDYEQYF.